A single sample is the source of the 14 T cell receptor beta chains below, sequenced in a study of cytomegalovirus exposure and HLA in healthy donors. Some clones are missing from TCRdb's copy, which holds only in-frame ones; the method was immunoSEQ multiplex PCR. The sample has 250,000 to 300,000 clones, nearly 90% seen once. Sequencing was performed on PBMCs. Receptor source: a woman aged 18 to 35 in good health and CMV-seronegative.

This rearrangement joins TRBV27 to TRBJ1-5, with D perhaps matching TRBD1 (5 bases). This CDR3 has 14 amino acids. Trimming cost V 2 bases and J 5 bases, with 10 bases left between them. Germline loops: CDR1 MNHEY, CDR2 SMNVEV (reference sequence). The CDR3, as DNA: TGTGCCAGCAGTTTAAGCCAAGGGGATCAGCCCCAGCATTTT. Translating it yields CASSLSQGDQPQHF.

The chain carries TRBV11-2 and TRBJ2-2; D perhaps matches TRBD1 (7 bases). Germline V gives CDR1 SGHAT, CDR2 FQNNGV. V lost 8 bases and J lost 4, with 20 bases in between. This CDR3 comprises 16 residues. The CDR3 spells CASQGWRGPGTGELFF. The DNA for the CDR3 is TGTGCCAGCCAAGGATGGAGGGGGCCGGGCACCGGGGAGCTGTTTTTT.

The chain is built from TRBV6-4 and TRBJ2-2; a possible D gene is TRBD1 (5 bases). The CDR3 covers 13 residues. Germline CDR1 is MRHNA and CDR2 is SNTAGT. The V end was cut by 2 bases, the J end by 5 bases, with 6 bases between. In DNA form, the CDR3 reads TGTGCCAGCAGTGACCAGGGAACCGGGGAGCTGTTTTTT. Translated: CASSDQGTGELFF.

V gene TRBV6-5 combines with J gene TRBJ2-3, with 9 positions matching TRBD1. The V gene end was trimmed by 6 bases and the J gene end by 2 bases; junction bases not matched to a gene: 6. Germline values: CDR1 MNHEY, CDR2 SVGAGI. CDR3 length: 15 amino acids. CDR3 DNA: TGTGCCAGCAGCTCCGGGACAGGGTCCACAGATACGCAGTATTTT. Its translation is CASSSGTGSTDTQYF.

The rearrangement links TRBV2 to TRBJ2-6; D unresolved. CDR1 is SNHLY and CDR2 is FYNNEI in the germline V gene. Between the trimmed V and J ends, which lost 2 bases and 0 bases, there was a span of 20 bases. This CDR3 is 20 amino acids long. Written as DNA, the CDR3 is TGTGCCAGCAGTGAATTGTCCCCTATGTCTTTCCGCTCTGGGGCCAACGTCCTGACTTTC. Translated, it gives CASSELSPMSFRSGANVLTF. Together with reference TRBV2 and TRBJ2-6, the CDR3 gives the full variable domain: EPEVTQTPSHQVTQMGQEVILRCVPISNHLYFYWYRQILGQKVEFLVSFYNNEISEKSEIFDDQFSVERPDGSNFTLKIRSTKLEDSAMYFCASSELSPMSFRSGANVLTFGAGSRLTVL.

The V and J genes are TRBV7-2 and TRBJ2-1; 7 bases map to TRBD1. The CDR3 runs to 15 residues. With V trimmed by 1 base and J by 8 bases, 8 bases remained unmatched. Looked up from germline, CDR1 is SGHTA and CDR2 is FQGNSA. DNA for the CDR3: TGTGCCAGCAGCTTAGGAGCCGGGACAGTCTATGAGCAGTTCTTC. Its translation is CASSLGAGTVYEQFF.

This chain joins TRBV5-1 and TRBJ1-5; D gene uncertain. The ends were cut back, 7 bases at V and 1 base at J, with 12 bases in the middle. The CDR3 is 14 amino acids. Germline V gene data show CDR1 as SGHRS and CDR2 as YFSETQ. CDR3 coding DNA: TGCGCCAGCCCGTGTTGCGGGAGCAATCAGCCCCAGCATTTT. Protein product: CASPCCGSNQPQHF.

This chain uses TRBV7-2 with TRBJ2-7; D might be TRBD1 (6 bases). Germline CDR1 is SGHTA and CDR2 is FQGNSA. Deletions cut 3 bases from V and 3 bases from J, with 12 bases between. This CDR3 has 14 residues. In DNA, the CDR3 is TGTGCCAGCAGCTTGGGGCAGGGGATCTACGAGCAGTACTTC. This codes for CASSLGQGIYEQYF. The full variable domain, with the rest looked up from reference TRBV7-2 and TRBJ2-7, is GAGVSQSPSNKVTEKGKDVELRCDPISGHTALYWYRQSLGQGLEFLIYFQGNSAPDKSGLPSDRFSAERTGGSVSTLTIQRTQQEDSAVYLCASSLGQGIYEQYFGPGTRLTVT.

This clone was recorded a few times. The chain is built from TRBV11-3 and TRBJ2-7; 7 nucleotides line up with TRBD1. The CDR3 covers 12 residues. Germline CDR1 and CDR2: SGHNT and YENEEA. After removal of 10 bases from V and 1 base from J, the junction contained 4 bases not matched to a gene. Here the CDR3 DNA reads TGTGCCAATTGGGACAGATCCTACGAGCAGTACGTC. It specifies CANWDRSYEQYV.

This chain connects TRBV5-4 to TRBJ1-1, with TRBD1 matching 8 bases. CDR1 is SGHNT and CDR2 is YYREEE in the germline V gene (reference sequence). Losses at the gene ends were 1 base for V and 10 bases for J; bases not matched to a gene: 6. This CDR3 region has 13 residues. In nucleotides, the CDR3 is TGTGCCAGCAGCTTGCTACCAGGGGGCGGAGCTTTCTTT. Protein sequence: CASSLLPGGGAFF.

The chain employs TRBV7-9 and TRBJ2-5; 8 bases are a match to TRBD2. This CDR3 region has 15 residues. CDR1 is SEHNR and CDR2 is FQNEAQ in the germline V gene (reference sequence). J gave up 5 bases and V 2 bases, and 7 bases lay outside the gene matches. In DNA form, the CDR3 reads TGTGCCAGCAGCTTAATCTTAGCGGGGAGGGAGACCCAGTACTTC. It codes for CASSLILAGRETQYF.

This CDR3 is CASSESPGTDYEQYF. CDR3 DNA sequence: TGTGCCAGCAGTGAATCACCCGGGACAGACTACGAGCAGTACTTC. The J gene is TRBJ2-7, the V gene TRBV2; the match to TRBD1 covers 7 bases. This CDR3 is 15 amino acids long. Germline assignment: CDR1 SNHLY and CDR2 FYNNEI. Trimming removed 2 bases from V and 3 bases from J; junction bases left unmatched: 7. Combining the CDR3 with reference TRBV2 and TRBJ2-7 gives the whole variable domain EPEVTQTPSHQVTQMGQEVILRCVPISNHLYFYWYRQILGQKVEFLVSFYNNEISEKSEIFDDQFSVERPDGSNFTLKIRSTKLEDSAMYFCASSESPGTDYEQYFGPGTRLTVT.

This clone was recorded only once. This sequence joins TRBV5-4 and TRBJ2-1; 9 positions agree with TRBD2. The germline V gene encodes CDR1 SGHNT and CDR2 YYREEE (reference sequence). This CDR3 spans 16 amino acids. Trimming cost V 5 bases and J 2 bases; bases outside gene matches: 8. The CDR3 DNA follows: TGTGCCAGCAGTCCTACCGGGACTAGCCCCTACAATGAGCAGTTCTTC. Translated: CASSPTGTSPYNEQFF.

The gene calls are TRBV15 and TRBJ2-3; D is possibly TRBD2 (7 bases). There are 16 residues in the CDR3. The V end lost 0 bases, the J end lost 2 bases, and 12 bases lay between the germline ends. Germline CDR1 and CDR2: LNHNV and YYDKDF (reference sequence). The CDR3 is CATSRDRGGATDTQYF. CDR3 nucleotides: TGTGCCACCAGCAGAGATCGAGGGGGGGCCACAGATACGCAGTATTTT.